These 11 T cell receptor beta chains were sequenced from one sample in a study of vaccination effects on CD4 cells after COVID-19. Culturing for around ten days preceded CD4+ T cell isolation. Either the mRNA-1273 or the BNT162b2 vaccine was given to participants as two doses. Profiling relied on immunoSEQ multiplex PCR, and the TCRdb table lists in-frame clones only, not all of them. Of tens of thousands of clones in the sample, 70% to 80% were seen once. Their antigens remain unidentified. Sequencing was performed on CD4+ T cells from PBMCs cultured without peptide, taken after COVID-19 vaccination. The receptors here all came from a human donor who received a COVID-19 vaccine.

The chain employs TRBV5-1 and TRBJ1-2; 8 bases fit TRBD1. With V trimmed by 4 bases and J by 2 bases, 13 bases remained unmatched. Germline V gene data show CDR1 as SGHRS and CDR2 as YFSETQ. This CDR3 contains 17 residues. CDR3 loop: CASSPGDRGRMNYGYTF. Here the CDR3 DNA reads TGCGCCAGCAGCCCCGGAGACAGGGGTAGAATGAACTATGGCTACACCTTC.

The chain has TRBV24-1 and TRBJ2-5; 7 bases match TRBD1. This CDR3 has 17 amino acids. CDR1 and CDR2 (germline): KGHDR, SFDVKD. Trimming cost V 3 bases and J 2 bases; bases outside gene matches: 11. The CDR3 DNA follows: TGTGCCACCAGTGATACTACTAGGGGACAGACTCAAGAGACCCAGTACTTC. Translated: CATSDTTRGQTQETQYF.

The genes are TRBV6-6 and TRBJ1-5, with D perhaps matching TRBD1 (6 bases). The CDR3 has 13 amino acids. V was trimmed by 5 bases and J by 4 bases, leaving 9 bases between them. CDR1 is MNHNY, CDR2 SVGAGI, per germline (reference sequence). DNA of the CDR3: TGTGCCAGCAGTGCCGGACAGAATCAGCCCCAGCATTTT. Translation gives CASSAGQNQPQHF.

As to this clone: The sample carries other DNA sequences with the same CDR3. The chain has TRBV18 and TRBJ2-7; D not resolved. CDR1 KGHSH and CDR2 LQKENI come from the germline V gene. The CDR3 covers 12 residues. Trimming removed 3 bases at V and 1 base at J, with 4 bases between. CDR3 sequence reads: CASSPGSYEQYV. The DNA for the CDR3 is TGTGCCAGCTCACCCGGGTCCTACGAGCAGTACGTC.

The chain combines TRBV7-2 with TRBJ1-2; 8 bases map to TRBD1. The CDR3 has 14 amino acids. J lost 7 bases, V lost 5 bases, and 9 bases had no gene match. CDR1 and CDR2 from the germline V gene are SGHTA and FQGNSA. The CDR3: CASSPQQGGGGYTF. CDR3 nucleotide sequence: TGTGCCAGCAGCCCACAACAGGGGGGAGGTGGCTACACCTTC.

The rearrangement uses TRBV12-3 or TRBV12-4 and TRBJ1-2; D not certain. The CDR3 length is 11 residues. V gave up 3 bases and J gave up 7 bases, with 6 bases separating them. The CDR3 DNA reads TGTGCCAGCAGTTTGGGTGGTGGCTACACCTTC. It encodes CASSLGGGYTF.

The chain combines TRBV2 with TRBJ1-5; D unresolved. Germline V gene sequence: CDR1 SNHLY, CDR2 FYNNEI. The CDR3 length is 15 residues. The germline V and J ends were trimmed by 3 bases and 3 bases, with 12 bases remaining between them. The CDR3 region is CASSDAALNNQPQHF. For the CDR3, the DNA is TGTGCCAGCAGTGACGCGGCCCTTAACAATCAGCCCCAGCATTTT. Based on the CDR3 plus reference TRBV2 and TRBJ1-5, the full variable domain is EPEVTQTPSHQVTQMGQEVILRCVPISNHLYFYWYRQILGQKVEFLVSFYNNEISEKSEIFDDQFSVERPDGSNFTLKIRSTKLEDSAMYFCASSDAALNNQPQHFGDGTRLSIL.

The J gene is TRBJ1-3, the V gene TRBV25-1; D remains unclear. The V end was cut by 1 base, the J end by 4 bases, with 11 bases between. The CDR3 runs to 15 residues. CDR1 and CDR2 from the germline V gene are MGHDK and SYGVNS. The CDR3 sequence: CASSEFLGSGNTIYF. DNA for the CDR3: TGTGCCAGCAGTGAATTTCTAGGGTCGGGAAACACCATATATTTT.

This clone was detected once. The chain couples TRBV5-5 to TRBJ2-7; tentative D call: TRBD1 (6 bases). This CDR3 is built from 13 residues. The V end lost 4 bases, the J end lost 0 bases, and 8 bases lay between the germline ends. CDR1 and CDR2 (germline): SGHKS, YYEKEE (reference sequence). CDR3 nucleotide sequence: TGTGCCAGCAGCCGGACAGCCTCCTACGAGCAGTACGTC. Translating it yields CASSRTASYEQYV.

CDR3 amino acids: CASSATGGNTEAFF. CDR3 sequence (DNA): TGCGCCAGCAGTGCTACAGGGGGGAACACTGAAGCTTTCTTT. The V gene is TRBV10-2, the J gene TRBJ1-1; 8 bases agree with TRBD1. Germline V CDR1 and CDR2: WSHSY, SAAADI. This CDR3 has 14 amino acids. The V segment lost 4 bases and the J segment 1 base; nucleotides outside the gene matches: 2.

V usage is TRBV18 and J usage is TRBJ2-7, with D unclear. Trimming removed 6 bases at V and 2 bases at J, with 11 bases between. Looked up from germline, CDR1 is KGHSH and CDR2 is LQKENI. CDR3 length: 13 amino acids. CDR3 bases: TGTGCCAGCTCTCAATCGCCCACCTACGAGCAGTACGTC. As protein: CASSQSPTYEQYV.